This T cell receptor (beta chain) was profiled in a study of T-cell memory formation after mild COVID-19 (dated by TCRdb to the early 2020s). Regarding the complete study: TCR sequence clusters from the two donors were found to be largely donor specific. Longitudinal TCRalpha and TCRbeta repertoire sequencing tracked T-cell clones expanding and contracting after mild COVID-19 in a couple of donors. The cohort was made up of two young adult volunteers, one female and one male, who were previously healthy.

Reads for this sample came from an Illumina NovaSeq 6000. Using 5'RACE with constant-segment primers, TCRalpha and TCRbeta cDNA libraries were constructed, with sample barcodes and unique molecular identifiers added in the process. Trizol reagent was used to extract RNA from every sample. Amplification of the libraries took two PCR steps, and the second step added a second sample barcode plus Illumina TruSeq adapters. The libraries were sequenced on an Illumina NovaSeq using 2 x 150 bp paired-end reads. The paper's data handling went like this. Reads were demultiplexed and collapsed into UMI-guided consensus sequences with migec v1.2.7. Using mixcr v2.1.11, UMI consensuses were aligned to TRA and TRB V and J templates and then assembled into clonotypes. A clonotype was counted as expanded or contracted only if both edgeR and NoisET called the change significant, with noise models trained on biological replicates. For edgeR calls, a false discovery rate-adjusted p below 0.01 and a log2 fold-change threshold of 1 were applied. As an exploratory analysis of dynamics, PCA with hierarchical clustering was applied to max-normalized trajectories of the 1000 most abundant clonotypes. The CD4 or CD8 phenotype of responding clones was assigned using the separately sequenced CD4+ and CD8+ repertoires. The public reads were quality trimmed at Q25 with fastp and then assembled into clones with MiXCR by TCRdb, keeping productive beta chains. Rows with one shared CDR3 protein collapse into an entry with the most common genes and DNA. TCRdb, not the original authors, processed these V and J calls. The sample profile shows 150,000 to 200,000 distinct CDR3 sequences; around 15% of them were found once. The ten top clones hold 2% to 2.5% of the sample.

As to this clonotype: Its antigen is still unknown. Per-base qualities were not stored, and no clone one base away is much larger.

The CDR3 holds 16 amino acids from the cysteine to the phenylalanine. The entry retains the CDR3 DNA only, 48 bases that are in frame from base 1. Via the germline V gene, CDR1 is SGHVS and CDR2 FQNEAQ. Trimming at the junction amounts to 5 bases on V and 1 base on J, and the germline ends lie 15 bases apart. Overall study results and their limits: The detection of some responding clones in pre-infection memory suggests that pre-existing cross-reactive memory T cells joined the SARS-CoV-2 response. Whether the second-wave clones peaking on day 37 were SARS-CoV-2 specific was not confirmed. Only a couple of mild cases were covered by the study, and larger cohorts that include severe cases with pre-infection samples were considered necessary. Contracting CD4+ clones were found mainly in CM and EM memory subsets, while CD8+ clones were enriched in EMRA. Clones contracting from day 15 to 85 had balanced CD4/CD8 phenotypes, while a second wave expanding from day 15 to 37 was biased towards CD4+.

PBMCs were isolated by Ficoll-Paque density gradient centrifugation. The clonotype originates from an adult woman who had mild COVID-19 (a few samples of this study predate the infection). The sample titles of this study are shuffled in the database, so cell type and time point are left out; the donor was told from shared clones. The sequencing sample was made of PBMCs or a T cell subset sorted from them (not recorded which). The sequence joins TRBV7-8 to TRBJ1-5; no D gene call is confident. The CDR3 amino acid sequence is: CASSPVGWISNQPQHF. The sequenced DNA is TGTGCCAGCAGCCCCGTAGGGTGGATAAGCAATCAGCCCCAGCATTTT.